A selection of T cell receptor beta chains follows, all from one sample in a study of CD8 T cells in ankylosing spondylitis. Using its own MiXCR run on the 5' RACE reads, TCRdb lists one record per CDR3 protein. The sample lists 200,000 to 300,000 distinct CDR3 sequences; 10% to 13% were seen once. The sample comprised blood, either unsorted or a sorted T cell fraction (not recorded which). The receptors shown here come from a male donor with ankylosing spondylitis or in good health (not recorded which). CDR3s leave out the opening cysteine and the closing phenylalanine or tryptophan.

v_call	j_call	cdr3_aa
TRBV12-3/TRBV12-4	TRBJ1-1	ASSLRDGTEAF
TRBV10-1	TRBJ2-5	ASSLADGGTQY
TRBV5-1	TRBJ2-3	ASSLRGQGPDTQY
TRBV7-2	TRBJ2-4	ASSLEGGSAKNIQY
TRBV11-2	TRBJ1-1	ASSLGMQAGREAF
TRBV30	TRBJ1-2	AWSAHEGIGYT
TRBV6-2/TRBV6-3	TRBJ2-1	ASSYARTSGRSRFSNEQF
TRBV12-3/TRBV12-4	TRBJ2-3	ASSRTSGSTDTQY
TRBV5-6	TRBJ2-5	ASLHLTGEFQETQY
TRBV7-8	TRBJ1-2	ASSLALLRAGDYGYT
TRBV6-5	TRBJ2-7	ASSYGTGGLGQY
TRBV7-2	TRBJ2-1	ASSPFIGGVTNNEQF
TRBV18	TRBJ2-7	ASSPPDVYEQY
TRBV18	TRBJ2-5	ASSPMTGIQETQY
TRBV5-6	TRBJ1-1	ASILKGGRSEAF
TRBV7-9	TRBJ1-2	ASSPMLLYGYT
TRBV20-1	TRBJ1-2	SASGRGNYGYT
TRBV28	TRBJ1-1	ASSSGSLNTEAF
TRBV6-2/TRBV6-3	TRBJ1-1	ASSLGQGKTEAF
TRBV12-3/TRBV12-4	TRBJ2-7	ASSSNQEQY
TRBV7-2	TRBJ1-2	ASSLGALAGRYGYT
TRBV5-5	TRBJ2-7	ASSVTDSPYEQY
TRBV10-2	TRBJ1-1	ASSAVKNTEAF
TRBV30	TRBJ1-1	AWSVDNTEAF
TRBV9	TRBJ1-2	ASSVDRAHGYT
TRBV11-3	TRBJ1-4	ASSLGGGRGEKLF
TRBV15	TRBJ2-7	ATSSVRSKEQY
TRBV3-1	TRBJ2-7	ASSQARGAAGYEQY
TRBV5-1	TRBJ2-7	ASSDGTSGLGEQY
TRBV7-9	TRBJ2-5	ASSFGQALIQETQY
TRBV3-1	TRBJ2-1	ASSLQPTVNNEQF
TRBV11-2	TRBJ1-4	ASSVGGYSTNEKLF
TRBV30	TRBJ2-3	AWGLKGSDTQY
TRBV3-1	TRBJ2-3	ASSQAGRPDTQY
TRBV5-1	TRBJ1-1	ASSFSASREAF
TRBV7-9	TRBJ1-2	ATGGGYGYT
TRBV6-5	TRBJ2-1	ASSYGSGGTLLGEQF
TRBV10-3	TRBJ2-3	AISGDGDTQY
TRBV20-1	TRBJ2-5	SASLSGRETQY
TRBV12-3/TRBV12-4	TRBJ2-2	ASRPLAGGNTGELF
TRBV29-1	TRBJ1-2	SVSPSPPGYYGYT
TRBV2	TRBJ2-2	ASTGRGNTGELF
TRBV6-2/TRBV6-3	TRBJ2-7	ASRTAFDGGEQY
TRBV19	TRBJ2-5	ASSSAREETQY
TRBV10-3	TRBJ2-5	AISELAGGSETQY
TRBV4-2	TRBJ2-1	ASSQDIIRGGINEQF
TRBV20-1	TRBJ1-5	SAGRKTAPQH
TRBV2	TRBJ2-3	ASSEEQDFTQY
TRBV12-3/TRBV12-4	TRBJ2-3	ASSSRLVRTDTQY
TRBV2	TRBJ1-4	ASSGTGTNEKLF
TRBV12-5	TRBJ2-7	ASGLGPRDDEQY